One and the same sample provided the 2 T cell receptor beta chains below, sequenced in a study of CD8 T cells in ankylosing spondylitis. TCRdb itself ran the 5' RACE reads through MiXCR, one entry per CDR3 protein. The sample lists tens of thousands of distinct CDR3 sequences; 25% to 35% were seen once. The sequencing input was blood, either unsorted or a sorted T cell fraction (not recorded which). Every receptor here comes from a male donor with ankylosing spondylitis or in good health (not recorded which).

In this sample, this clonotype turned up a few times. The chain is built from TRBV12-5 and TRBJ1-5, with 12 nucleotides matching TRBD1. This CDR3 spans 16 amino acids. Per the germline V gene, CDR1 is LGHNT and CDR2 is FRNRAP. After removal of 6 bases from V and 7 bases from J, the junction contained 10 bases not matched to a gene. CDR3 sequence: CASGPGTGGQGQPQHF. The CDR3 DNA is TGTGCTAGTGGCCCCGGGACAGGGGGCCAGGGGCAGCCCCAGCATTTT.

The J gene is TRBJ1-2, the V gene TRBV12-3 or TRBV12-4, with D perhaps TRBD1 (5 bases). CDR3 size: 17 residues. V lost 3 bases and J 1 base, leaving 18 bases between the germline ends. The CDR3 region has the DNA TGTGCCAGCAGTTTTCCGGGACTGGGGCGGGTTAACTATGGCTACACCTTC. Translating it yields CASSFPGLGRVNYGYTF.